This T cell receptor beta chain was identified during a study of blood T cell repertoires in COVID-19. Study context: Acute-phase and convalescent COVID-19 samples originated in the United States, Italy and Spain. T cells, B-cell-depleted T cells, or PBMCs provided the cDNA or gDNA that served as material.

Seattle patients were enrolled while actively infected and followed longitudinally. Germline V lookup: CDR1 SGHKS, CDR2 YYEKEE (reference sequence). The trim removed 4 bases at V and 2 bases at J, leaving 2 bases unmatched. The length of the CDR3 is 13 residues. In the original analysis: From reference gene primer amplification, estimates of nucleated cell counts were derived. Measured with immunoSEQ multiplex PCR; TCRdb has only the in-frame clones, and not every one. From that table come the V and J calls and clone size; the DNA was used to work out D and trimming. The table shows around 60,000 clones, with 65% to 80% occurring only once.

The TCR originated in a man aged 25 to 40 with COVID-19, enrolled during active disease. The V gene is TRBV5-5, the J gene TRBJ2-5, with 7 nucleotides matching TRBD2. Sequenced: peripheral blood. As DNA, the CDR3 is TGTGCCAGCAGCATTAGCGGGCAAGAGACCCAGTACTTC. Its translation: CASSISGQETQYF.